Given below is one TCR beta chain in context. This specimen belongs to a study of blood T cell repertoires in COVID-19. Study at large: Researchers got acute and convalescent COVID-19 samples from the United States, Italy and Spain. PBMCs, B-cell-depleted T cells, or T cells were the source of the cDNA or gDNA that made up the material.

Trimming cost V 4 bases and J 0 bases, with 10 bases left between them. CDR1 and CDR2 from the germline V gene are SGHRS and YFSETQ. The CDR3 runs to 15 residues. Authors' methods: How many nucleated cells were present was estimated from reference gene primer amplification. Method: immunoSEQ multiplex PCR; TCRdb's copy keeps in-frame clones and lacks some. V and J calls and clone size follow that table, whereas D and trimming were derived from the DNA. The sample contains around 120,000 clones, almost 70% of which appear only once. The source material was peripheral blood. The receptor was derived from a woman aged 70-85 years with acute or convalescent COVID-19. The rearrangement joins TRBV5-1 to TRBJ2-2; a weak D match, TRBD2 (5 bases). In nucleotides, the CDR3 is TGCGCCAGCAGCCCTAGCACCGCGAACACCGGGGAGCTGTTTTTT. Translated: CASSPSTANTGELFF.